These T cell receptor beta chains were read from a single sample in a study of metastatic and nonmetastatic thyroid tumors. Using MiXCR, TCRdb re-called clones from the PCR reads. The sample consists of roughly 64,000 clones, just over 4% of them appearing once. The sequenced sample consisted of blood. Receptors were obtained from a female donor with papillary thyroid cancer or a benign thyroid nodule (not recorded which). Some clones in this sample may be carry-over from other donors' samples. CDR3s include the opening cysteine and the closing phenylalanine or tryptophan. The order of the fields is V gene, D gene, clone size, J gene, CDR3 protein, CDR3 DNA. The D gene is left open where the match is weak. The size field is filled for only some rows; it gives once, few, many or a size class.

v_gene: TRBV7-2
d_gene: -
abundance: -
j_gene: TRBJ1-6
CDR3aa: CASSLQGPNSPLHF
CDR3nt: TGTGCCAGCAGCTTACAAGGACCGAATTCACCCCTCCACTTT

v_gene: TRBV20-1
d_gene: TRBD1
abundance: few
j_gene: TRBJ2-1
CDR3aa: CSASDRGRGNEQFF
CDR3nt: TGCAGTGCTTCGGACAGGGGAAGAGGAAATGAGCAGTTCTTC

v_gene: TRBV20-1
d_gene: -
abundance: many
j_gene: TRBJ2-5
CDR3aa: CSAPETQYF
CDR3nt: TGCAGTGCCCCAGAGACCCAGTACTTC

v_gene: TRBV12-3/TRBV12-4
d_gene: TRBD2
abundance: many
j_gene: TRBJ2-3
CDR3aa: CASGFRGSAGVADTQYF
CDR3nt: TGTGCCAGCGGGTTCCGGGGGTCGGCGGGAGTCGCAGATACGCAGTATTTT

v_gene: TRBV18
d_gene: -
abundance: few
j_gene: TRBJ2-6
CDR3aa: CASSPVVSGANVLTF
CDR3nt: TGTGCCAGCTCGCCAGTCGTATCTGGGGCCAACGTCCTGACTTTC

v_gene: TRBV16
d_gene: TRBD1
abundance: few
j_gene: TRBJ1-2
CDR3aa: CASTVTGEGYTF
CDR3nt: TGTGCCAGCACCGTGACAGGGGAAGGCTACACCTTC

v_gene: TRBV27
d_gene: TRBD2
abundance: -
j_gene: TRBJ2-2
CDR3aa: CASKGLAGVEADTGELFF
CDR3nt: TGTGCCAGCAAGGGACTAGCGGGAGTTGAAGCTGACACCGGGGAGCTGTTTTTT

v_gene: TRBV6-1
d_gene: -
abundance: few
j_gene: TRBJ2-3
CDR3aa: CASSEGADTDTQYF
CDR3nt: TGTGCCAGCAGTGAAGGGGCAGACACCGATACGCAGTATTTT

v_gene: TRBV10-3
d_gene: -
abundance: many
j_gene: TRBJ1-2
CDR3aa: CAISESRTGTYGYTF
CDR3nt: TGTGCCATCAGTGAGTCCCGAACAGGGACCTATGGCTACACCTTC

v_gene: TRBV19
d_gene: -
abundance: -
j_gene: TRBJ2-6
CDR3aa: CASSIPSSKGTRRANVMTF
CDR3nt: TGTGCCAGTAGTATCCCGTCGTCGAAAGGGACCCGTAGGGCCAACGTCATGACTTTC

v_gene: TRBV2
d_gene: -
abundance: many
j_gene: TRBJ2-7
CDR3aa: CASTTGKTYEQYF
CDR3nt: TGCGCCAGCACTACCGGGAAGACCTACGAGCAGTACTTC

v_gene: TRBV30
d_gene: -
abundance: many
j_gene: TRBJ2-2
CDR3aa: CAWTAGPGELFF
CDR3nt: TGTGCCTGGACCGCCGGTCCCGGGGAGCTGTTTTTT